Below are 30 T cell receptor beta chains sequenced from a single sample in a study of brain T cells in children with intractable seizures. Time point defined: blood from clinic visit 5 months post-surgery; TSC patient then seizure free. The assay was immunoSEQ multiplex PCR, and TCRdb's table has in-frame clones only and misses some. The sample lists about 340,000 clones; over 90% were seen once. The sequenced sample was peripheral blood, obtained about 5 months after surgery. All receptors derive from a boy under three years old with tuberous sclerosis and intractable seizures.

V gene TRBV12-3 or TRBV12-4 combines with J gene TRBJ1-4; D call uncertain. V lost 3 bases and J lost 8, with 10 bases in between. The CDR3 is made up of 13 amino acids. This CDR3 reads CASSFRFGEKLFF. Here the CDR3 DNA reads TGTGCCAGCAGTTTTAGGTTTGGCGAAAAACTGTTTTTT.

The CDR3 coding sequence is TGTGCCAGCAGACCTTATATCGGGGTTGACTATGGCTACACCTTC. Encoded protein: CASRPYIGVDYGYTF. The rearrangement uses TRBV2 and TRBJ1-2; the D is unclear. Between the trimmed V and J ends, which lost 6 bases and 3 bases, there was a span of 17 bases. The CDR3 length is 15 residues. CDR1 is SNHLY and CDR2 is FYNNEI in the germline V gene.

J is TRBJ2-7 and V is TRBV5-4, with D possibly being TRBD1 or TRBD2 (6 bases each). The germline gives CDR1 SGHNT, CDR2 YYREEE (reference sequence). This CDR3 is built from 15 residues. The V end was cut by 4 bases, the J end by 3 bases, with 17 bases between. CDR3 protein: CASSPKGDSYYEQYF. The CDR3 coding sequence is TGTGCCAGCAGCCCCAAGGGGGACTCGTACTACGAGCAGTACTTC. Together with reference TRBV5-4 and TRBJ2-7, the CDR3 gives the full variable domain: ETGVTQSPTHLIKTRGQQVTLRCSSQSGHNTVSWYQQALGQGPQFIFQYYREEENGRGNFPPRFSGLQFPNYSSELNVNALELDDSALYLCASSPKGDSYYEQYFGPGTRLTVT.

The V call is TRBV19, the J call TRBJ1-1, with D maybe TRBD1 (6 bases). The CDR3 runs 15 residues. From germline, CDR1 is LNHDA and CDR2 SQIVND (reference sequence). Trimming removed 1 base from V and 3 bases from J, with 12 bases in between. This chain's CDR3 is CASSIGARGYTEAFF. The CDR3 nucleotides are TGTGCCAGTAGTATAGGGGCCAGGGGATACACTGAAGCTTTCTTT.

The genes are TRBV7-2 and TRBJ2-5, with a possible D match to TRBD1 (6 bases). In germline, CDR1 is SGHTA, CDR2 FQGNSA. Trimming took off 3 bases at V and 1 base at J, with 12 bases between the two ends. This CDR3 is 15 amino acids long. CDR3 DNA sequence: TGTGCCAGCAGCTTGGGGGCAAGAATCCAAGAGACCCAGTACTTC. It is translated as CASSLGARIQETQYF.

The CDR3 here is CSVVLDIGSYGYTF. The CDR3 nucleotides are TGCAGCGTGGTCCTGGACATTGGATCTTATGGCTACACCTTC. The rearrangement uses TRBV29-1 and TRBJ1-2, with TRBD1 as a possible D gene (5 bases). V was cut by 6 bases and J by 5 bases, with 19 bases left in between. This CDR3 has 14 amino acids. From germline, CDR1 is SQVTM and CDR2 ANQGSEA.

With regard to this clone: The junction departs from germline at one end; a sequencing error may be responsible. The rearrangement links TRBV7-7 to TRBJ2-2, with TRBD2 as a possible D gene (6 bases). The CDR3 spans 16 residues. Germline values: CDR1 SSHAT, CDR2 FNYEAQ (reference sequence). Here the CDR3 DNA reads TGTGCTAGCAGCCCTAGCGATAGCGATAACACCGGGGAGCTGTTTTTT. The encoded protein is CASSPSDSDNTGELFF. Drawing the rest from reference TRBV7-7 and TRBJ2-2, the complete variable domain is GAGVSQSPRYKVTKRGQDVTLRCDPISSHATLYWYQQALGQGPEFLTYFNYEAQPDKSGLPSDRFSAERPEGSISTLTIQRTEQRDSAMYRCASSPSDSDNTGELFFGEGSRLTVL.

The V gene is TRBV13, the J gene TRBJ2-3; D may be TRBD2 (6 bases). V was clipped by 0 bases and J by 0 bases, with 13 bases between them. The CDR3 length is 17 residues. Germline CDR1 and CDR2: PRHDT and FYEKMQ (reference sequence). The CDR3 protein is CASSLGRMEGSTDTQYF. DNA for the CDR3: TGTGCCAGCAGCTTAGGGAGAATGGAGGGCAGCACAGATACGCAGTATTTT. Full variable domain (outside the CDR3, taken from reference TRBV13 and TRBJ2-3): AAGVIQSPRHLIKEKRETATLKCYPIPRHDTVYWYQQGPGQDPQFLISFYEKMQSDKGSIPDRFSAQQFSDYHSELNMSSLELGDSALYFCASSLGRMEGSTDTQYFGPGTRLTVL.

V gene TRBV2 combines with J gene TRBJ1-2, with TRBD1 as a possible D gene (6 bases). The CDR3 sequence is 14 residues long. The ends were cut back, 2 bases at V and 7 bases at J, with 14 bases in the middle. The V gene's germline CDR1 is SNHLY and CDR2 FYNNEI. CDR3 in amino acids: CASSERTDWGGYTF. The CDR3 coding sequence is TGTGCCAGCAGTGAAAGGACAGACTGGGGTGGCTACACCTTC.

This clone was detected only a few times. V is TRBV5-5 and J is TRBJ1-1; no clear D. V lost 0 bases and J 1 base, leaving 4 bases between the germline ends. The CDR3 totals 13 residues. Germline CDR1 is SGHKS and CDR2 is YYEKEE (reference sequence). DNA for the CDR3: TGTGCCAGCAGCTTGGCCGGGAACACTGAAGCTTTCTTT. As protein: CASSLAGNTEAFF.

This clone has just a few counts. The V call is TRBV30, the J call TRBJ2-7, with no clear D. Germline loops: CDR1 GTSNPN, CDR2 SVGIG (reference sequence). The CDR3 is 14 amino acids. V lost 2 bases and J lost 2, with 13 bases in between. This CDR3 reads CAWSYRPVPYEQYF. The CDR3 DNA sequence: TGTGCCTGGAGTTATCGCCCGGTTCCCTACGAGCAGTACTTC.

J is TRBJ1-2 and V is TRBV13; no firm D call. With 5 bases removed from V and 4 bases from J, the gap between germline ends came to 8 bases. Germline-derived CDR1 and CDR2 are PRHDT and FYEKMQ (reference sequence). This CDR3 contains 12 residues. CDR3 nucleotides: TGTGCCAGCAGCGCAGCTCGCTATGGCTACACCTTC. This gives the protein CASSAARYGYTF.

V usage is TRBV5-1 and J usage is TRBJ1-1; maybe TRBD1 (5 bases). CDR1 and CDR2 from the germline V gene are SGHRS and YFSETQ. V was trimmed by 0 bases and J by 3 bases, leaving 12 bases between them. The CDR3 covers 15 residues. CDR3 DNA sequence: TGCGCCAGCAGCTTGGACGGTGACAGCTACACTGAAGCTTTCTTT. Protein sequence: CASSLDGDSYTEAFF.

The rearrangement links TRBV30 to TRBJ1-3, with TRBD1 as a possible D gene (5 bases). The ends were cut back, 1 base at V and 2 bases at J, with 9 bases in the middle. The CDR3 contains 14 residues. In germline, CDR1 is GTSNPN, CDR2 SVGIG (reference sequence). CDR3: CAWSEGTPGNTIYF. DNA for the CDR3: TGTGCCTGGAGTGAAGGGACCCCTGGAAACACCATATATTTT.

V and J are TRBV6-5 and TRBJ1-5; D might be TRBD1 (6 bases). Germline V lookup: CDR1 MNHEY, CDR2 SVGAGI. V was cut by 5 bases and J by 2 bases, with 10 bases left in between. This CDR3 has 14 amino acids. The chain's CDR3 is CASSPGAGNQPQHF. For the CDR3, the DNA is TGTGCCAGCAGTCCAGGGGCCGGCAATCAGCCCCAGCATTTT.

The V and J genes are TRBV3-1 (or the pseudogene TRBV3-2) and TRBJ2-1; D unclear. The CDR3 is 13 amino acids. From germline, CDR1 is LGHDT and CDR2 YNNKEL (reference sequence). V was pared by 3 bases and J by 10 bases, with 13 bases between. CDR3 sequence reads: CASSQAGLGEQFF. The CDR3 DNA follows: TGTGCCAGCAGCCAGGCCGGGTTGGGAGAGCAGTTCTTC.

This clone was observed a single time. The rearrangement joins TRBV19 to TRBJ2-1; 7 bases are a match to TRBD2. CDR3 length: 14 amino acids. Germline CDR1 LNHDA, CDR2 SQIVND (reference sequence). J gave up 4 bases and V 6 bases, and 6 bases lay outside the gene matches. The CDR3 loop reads CASRIGGGYNEQFF. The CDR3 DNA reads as TGTGCCAGTAGAATCGGCGGGGGTTACAATGAGCAGTTCTTC.

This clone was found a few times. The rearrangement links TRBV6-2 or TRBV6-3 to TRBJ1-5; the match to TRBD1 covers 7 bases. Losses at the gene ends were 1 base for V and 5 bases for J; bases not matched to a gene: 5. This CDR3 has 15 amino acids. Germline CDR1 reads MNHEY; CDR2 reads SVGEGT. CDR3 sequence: CASSYFRDSHQPQHF. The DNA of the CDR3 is TGTGCCAGCAGTTACTTTAGGGACAGTCATCAGCCCCAGCATTTT.

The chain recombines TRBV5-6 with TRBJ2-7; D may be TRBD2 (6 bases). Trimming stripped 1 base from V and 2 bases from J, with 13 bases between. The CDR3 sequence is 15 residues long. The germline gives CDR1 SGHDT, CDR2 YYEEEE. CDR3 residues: CASSLRCGETYEQYF. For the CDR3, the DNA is TGTGCCAGCAGCTTGAGGTGCGGGGAAACCTACGAGCAGTACTTC.

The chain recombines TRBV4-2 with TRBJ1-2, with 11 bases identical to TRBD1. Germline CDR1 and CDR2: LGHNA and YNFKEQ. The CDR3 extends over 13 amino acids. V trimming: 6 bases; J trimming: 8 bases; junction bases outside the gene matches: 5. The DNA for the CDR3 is TGTGCCAGCAGTGGACAGGGGGCGCAAGGCTACACCTTC. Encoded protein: CASSGQGAQGYTF.

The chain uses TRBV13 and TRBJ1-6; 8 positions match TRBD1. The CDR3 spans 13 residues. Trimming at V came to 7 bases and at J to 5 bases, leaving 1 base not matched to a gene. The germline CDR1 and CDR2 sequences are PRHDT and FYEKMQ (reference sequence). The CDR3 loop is CASNRGDNSPLHF. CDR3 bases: TGTGCCAGCAACAGGGGGGATAATTCACCCCTCCACTTT.

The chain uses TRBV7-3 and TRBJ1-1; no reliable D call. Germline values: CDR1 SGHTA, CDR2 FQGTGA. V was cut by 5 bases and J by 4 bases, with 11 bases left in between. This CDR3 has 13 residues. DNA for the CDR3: TGTGCCAGCAGCCTCTACAAGGGCACTGAAGCTTTCTTT. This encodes CASSLYKGTEAFF. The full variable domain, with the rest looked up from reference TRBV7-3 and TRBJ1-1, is GAGVSQTPSNKVTEKGKYVELRCDPISGHTALYWYRQSLGQGPEFLIYFQGTGAADDSGLPNDRFFAVRPEGSVSTLKIQRTERGDSAVYLCASSLYKGTEAFFGQGTRLTVV.

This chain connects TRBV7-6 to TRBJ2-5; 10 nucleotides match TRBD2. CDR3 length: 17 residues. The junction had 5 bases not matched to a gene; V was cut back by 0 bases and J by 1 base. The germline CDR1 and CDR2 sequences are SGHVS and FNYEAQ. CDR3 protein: CASSLALSGRAQETQYF. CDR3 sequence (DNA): TGTGCCAGCAGCTTAGCGCTAAGCGGGAGGGCCCAAGAGACCCAGTACTTC.

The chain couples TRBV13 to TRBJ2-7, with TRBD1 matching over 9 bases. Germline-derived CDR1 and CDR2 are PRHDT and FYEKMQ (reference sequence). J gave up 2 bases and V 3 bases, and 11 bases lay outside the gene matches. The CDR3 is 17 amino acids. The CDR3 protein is CASSLGVGDRETYEQYF. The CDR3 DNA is TGTGCCAGCAGCTTGGGCGTGGGGGACAGGGAAACCTACGAGCAGTACTTC.

This CDR3 is CSVKTSGGDEQFF. The CDR3 DNA follows: TGCAGCGTTAAAACTAGCGGGGGGGATGAGCAGTTCTTC. This chain links TRBV29-1 with TRBJ2-1, with TRBD2 identical over 13 bases. V was clipped by 5 bases and J by 8 bases; unmatched bases: 3. Germline V CDR1 and CDR2: SQVTM, ANQGSEA. CDR3 length: 13 amino acids.

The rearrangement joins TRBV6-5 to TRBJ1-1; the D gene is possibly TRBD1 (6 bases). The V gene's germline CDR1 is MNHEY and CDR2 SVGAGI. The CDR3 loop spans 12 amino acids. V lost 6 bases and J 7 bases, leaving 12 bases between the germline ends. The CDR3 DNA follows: TGTGCCAGCAGCTACAGGGTTCATGAAGCTTTCTTT. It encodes CASSYRVHEAFF.

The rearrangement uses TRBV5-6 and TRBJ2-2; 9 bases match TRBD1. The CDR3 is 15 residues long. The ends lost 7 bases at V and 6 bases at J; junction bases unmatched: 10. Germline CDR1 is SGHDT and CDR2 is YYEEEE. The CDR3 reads CASQGQGGLPGELFF. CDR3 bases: TGTGCCAGCCAGGGACAGGGAGGTCTTCCCGGGGAGCTGTTTTTT. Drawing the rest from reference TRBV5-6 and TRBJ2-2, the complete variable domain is DAGVTQSPTHLIKTRGQQVTLRCSPKSGHDTVSWYQQALGQGPQFIFQYYEEEERQRGNFPDRFSGHQFPNYSSELNVNALLLGDSALYLCASQGQGGLPGELFFGEGSRLTVL.

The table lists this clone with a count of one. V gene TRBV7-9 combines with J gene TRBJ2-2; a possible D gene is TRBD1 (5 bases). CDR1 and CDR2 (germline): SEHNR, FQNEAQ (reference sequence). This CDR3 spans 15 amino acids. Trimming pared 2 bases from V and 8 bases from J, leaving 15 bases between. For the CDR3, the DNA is TGTGCCAGCAGCTTAAGCTGGGGCGCGGTAGGGGAGCTGTTTTTT. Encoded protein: CASSLSWGAVGELFF.

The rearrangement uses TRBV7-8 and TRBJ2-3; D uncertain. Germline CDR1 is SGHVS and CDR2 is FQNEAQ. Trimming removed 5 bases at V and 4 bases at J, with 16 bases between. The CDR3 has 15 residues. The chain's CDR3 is CASSPSTWVPDTQYF. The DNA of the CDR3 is TGTGCCAGCAGCCCCTCAACTTGGGTCCCAGATACGCAGTATTTT.

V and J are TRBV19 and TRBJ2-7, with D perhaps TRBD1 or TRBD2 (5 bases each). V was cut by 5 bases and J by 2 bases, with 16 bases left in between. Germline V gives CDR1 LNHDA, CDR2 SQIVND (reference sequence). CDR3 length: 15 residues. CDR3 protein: CASSLHGTGAYEQYF. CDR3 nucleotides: TGTGCCAGTAGTTTGCACGGGACCGGAGCCTACGAGCAGTACTTC.